One and the same sample provided the 24 T cell receptor beta chains below, sequenced in a study of T cells in Graves' hyperthyroidism and ophthalmopathy. There were TCR beta CDR3 regions amplified from RNA transcripts. The HTBI primer set was used in a first-round RT-PCR of the TCR CDR3. TCRdb used MiXCR to reprocess the multiplex PCR reads, holding one entry per CDR3 protein. The data contain around 350,000 distinct CDR3 sequences, 19% of them singletons. Material: blood. The receptors come from a woman under 30 with Graves' hyperthyroidism.

This clonotype was seen repeatedly, ten times or more. This chain uses TRBV20-1 with TRBJ2-7; D is ambiguous. The CDR3 is made up of 12 amino acids. Trimming removed 2 bases at V and 2 bases at J, with 7 bases between. Germline CDR1 and CDR2: DFQATT and SNEGSKA (reference sequence). The CDR3 nucleotides read TGCAGTGCTAGAACGGTTACCTACGAGCAGTACTTC. The encoded protein is CSARTVTYEQYF.

This clonotype was counted at least ten times. The chain links TRBV4-1 to TRBJ2-5, with 9 bases that match TRBD1. V was clipped by 5 bases and J by 6 bases; unmatched bases: 1. In germline, CDR1 is MGHRA, CDR2 YSYEKL. The CDR3 runs 12 residues. The CDR3 is CASSGQGKTQYF. The CDR3 nucleotides read TGCGCCAGCAGCGGACAGGGGAAGACCCAGTACTTC.

This clonotype was counted a few times. This chain joins TRBV6-1 and TRBJ1-2; no reliable D call. Trimming stripped 7 bases from V and 7 bases from J, with 7 bases between. Germline V gene data show CDR1 as MNHNS and CDR2 as SASEGT. This CDR3 contains 10 residues. CDR3 nucleotides: TGTGCCAGCAATTCGATTGGCTACACCTTC. This encodes CASNSIGYTF.

This clonotype showed up many times. This chain links TRBV12-3 or TRBV12-4 with TRBJ2-5; TRBD2 agrees at 8 bases. Unmatched junction bases numbered 10, after V lost 5 bases and J lost 2 bases. CDR3 size: 16 residues. The CDR3: CASSDPIAGRQETQYF. CDR3 DNA sequence: TGTGCCAGCAGTGACCCTATAGCGGGGAGACAAGAGACCCAGTACTTC.

This clonotype has ten or more counts. The chain recombines TRBV6-5 with TRBJ2-5, with 10 bases lining up with TRBD1. This CDR3 spans 14 amino acids. Germline-derived CDR1 and CDR2 are MNHEY and SVGAGI. V trimming: 7 bases; J trimming: 5 bases; junction bases outside the gene matches: 7. For the CDR3, the DNA is TGTGCCAGCAAGGGACAGGGGACGGGGGAGACCCAGTACTTC. Translating it yields CASKGQGTGETQYF.

The sample holds a few counts of this clonotype. A read error may explain this, as a much larger clone is one base away. The chain carries TRBV11-3 and TRBJ2-2; D unclear. The CDR3 has 15 residues. The V gene's germline CDR1 is SGHNT and CDR2 YENEEA. The CDR3 sequence: CAGSSSDRNTGELFF. As DNA, the CDR3 is TGTGCCGGCAGCAGTTCAGATAGGAACACCGGGGAGCTGTTTTTT.

This clonotype was recorded many times. The chain carries TRBV2 and TRBJ1-5, with D perhaps matching TRBD1 (5 bases). CDR1 and CDR2 from the germline V gene are SNHLY and FYNNEI. V was shortened by 8 bases and J by 0 bases, with 14 bases between the two germline ends. This CDR3 is 15 amino acids long. CDR3 loop: CASDAGEGSNQPQHF. CDR3 DNA: TGTGCCAGCGATGCGGGGGAGGGTAGCAATCAGCCCCAGCATTTT.

J is TRBJ2-7 and V is TRBV20-1; perhaps TRBD1 as D (5 bases). V lost 4 bases to trimming and J lost 6 bases, with 10 bases between them. CDR3 length equals 11 residues. CDR1 and CDR2 from the germline V gene are DFQATT and SNEGSKA (reference sequence). In nucleotides, the CDR3 is TGCAGTGCTATTAGGGGTTCCGAGCAGTACTTC. This sequence encodes CSAIRGSEQYF.

In its sample, this clonotype was seen many times. V usage is TRBV10-3 and J usage is TRBJ1-1; 11 bases align to TRBD1. Germline loops: CDR1 ENHRY, CDR2 SYGVKD. V dropped 2 bases and J dropped 5; count of bases not matched to a gene: 4. This CDR3 has 15 residues. CDR3 bases: TGTGCCATCAGTGAGGCGGACAGGGGGCCTACTGAAGCTTTCTTT. Protein sequence: CAISEADRGPTEAFF.

This clonotype was found many times. The chain carries TRBV6-2 or TRBV6-3 and TRBJ1-1, with 7 bases that match TRBD1. The CDR3 has 18 residues. With V trimmed by 6 bases and J by 1 base, 17 bases remained unmatched. From germline, CDR1 is MNHEY and CDR2 SVGEGT. The DNA of the CDR3 is TGTGCCAGCAGGGCATCAGGGCCCTTCAGGGGGGGGAACACTGAAGCTTTCTTT. It translates to CASRASGPFRGGNTEAFF.

For this clonotype: This may be a read error, as it is one base from a much larger clone. The conserved closing phenylalanine or tryptophan is absent in this CDR3, likely reflecting a read error. The V call is TRBV7-8, the J call TRBJ1-3, with D unclear. Germline V gene data show CDR1 as SGHVS and CDR2 as FQNEAQ. V dropped 6 bases and J dropped 0 bases, with 18 bases sitting between them. The CDR3 sequence is 17 residues long. CDR3 residues: CASSTQRISFSGNTIYY. CDR3 sequence (DNA): TGTGCCAGCAGTACCCAGAGGATTTCCTTCTCTGGAAACACCATATATTAT.

This clonotype has just a few counts. V and J are TRBV7-2 and TRBJ1-2; TRBD1 is a possible D gene (5 bases). Germline V gene sequence: CDR1 SGHTA, CDR2 FQGNSA. Trimming left V 6 bases short and J 3 bases short, with 14 bases between. CDR3 length: 14 residues. The CDR3 DNA reads TGTGCCAGCAGGCGGACGGGGCGGGACTATGGCTACACCTTC. Its translation is CASRRTGRDYGYTF.

Many counts were recorded for this clonotype. V is TRBV27 and J is TRBJ2-7; TRBD1 might be the D (5 bases). Germline CDR1 MNHEY, CDR2 SMNVEV (reference sequence). Between the trimmed V and J ends, which lost 3 bases and 4 bases, there was a span of 10 bases. This CDR3 has 13 residues. CDR3 residues: CASSFSGAYEQYF. CDR3 bases: TGTGCCAGCAGTTTCTCTGGGGCGTACGAGCAGTACTTC.

This clonotype was recorded at least ten times. The V call is TRBV11-1, the J call TRBJ1-2; tentatively, D is TRBD1 (5 bases). Between the trimmed V and J ends, which lost 5 bases and 0 bases, there was a span of 19 bases. The germline CDR1 and CDR2 sequences are SGHAT and FQDESV (reference sequence). The CDR3 consists of 17 residues. Written as DNA, the CDR3 is TGTGCCAGCAGCACGGGGACCGCGTTTGGTGCTAACTATGGCTACACCTTC. This sequence encodes CASSTGTAFGANYGYTF.

The table lists this clonotype with many counts. The chain is built from TRBV6-5 and TRBJ2-5; possible D gene TRBD2, 6 bases. The CDR3 length is 14 residues. Germline CDR1 MNHEY, CDR2 SVGAGI. V was pared by 4 bases and J by 4 bases, with 13 bases between. CDR3 DNA sequence: TGTGCCAGCAGTTCTTCCGGGGGAATAGAGACCCAGTACTTC. It codes for CASSSSGGIETQYF.

This clonotype was observed at least ten times. The chain couples TRBV4-1 to TRBJ2-3; a weak D match, TRBD2 (5 bases). The germline gives CDR1 MGHRA, CDR2 YSYEKL. Trimming took 1 base from V and 6 from J, leaving 8 bases between them. CDR3 length equals 13 residues. Here the CDR3 DNA reads TGCGCCAGCAGCCAAGGTAGGGAGGATACGCAGTATTTT. It is translated as CASSQGREDTQYF.

Ten or more counts support this clonotype. The chain couples TRBV7-9 to TRBJ2-7; D is possibly TRBD1 or TRBD2 (5 bases each). Trimming removed 2 bases at V and 4 bases at J, with 12 bases between. The CDR3 covers 14 residues. Germline values: CDR1 SEHNR, CDR2 FQNEAQ (reference sequence). The CDR3 DNA sequence: TGTGCCAGCAGCTTAACGGGACGGGATTACGAGCAGTACTTC. This codes for CASSLTGRDYEQYF.

This clonotype was observed at least ten times. The V gene is TRBV5-5, the J gene TRBJ1-6; no reliable D call. The CDR3 totals 14 residues. CDR1 is SGHKS, CDR2 YYEKEE, per germline (reference sequence). Trimming removed 2 bases from V and 10 bases from J, with 13 bases in between. The chain's CDR3 is CASSLSHSNSPLHF. The CDR3 nucleotides are TGTGCCAGCAGCTTATCTCACTCGAACTCACCCCTCCACTTT.

CDR3 sequence: CASRRTVETQYF. In nucleotides, the CDR3 is TGTGCCAGCAGAAGGACAGTGGAGACCCAGTACTTC. The chain combines TRBV12-3 or TRBV12-4 with TRBJ2-5; D perhaps matches TRBD1 (6 bases). V lost 6 bases and J 5 bases, leaving 10 bases between the germline ends. This CDR3 contains 12 residues.

This clonotype was counted many times. The gene calls are TRBV15 and TRBJ2-7, with D possibly being TRBD2 (5 bases). The CDR3 is 13 residues long. The V end lost 1 base, the J end lost 6 bases, and 10 bases lay between the germline ends. Germline values: CDR1 LNHNV, CDR2 YYDKDF (reference sequence). CDR3 sequence (DNA): TGTGCCACCAGCAGAGTGGGAGTCTCCGAGCAGTACTTC. Amino acids: CATSRVGVSEQYF.

This clonotype was observed at least ten times. V and J are TRBV6-1 and TRBJ1-5; D ambiguous. From germline, CDR1 is MNHNS and CDR2 SASEGT. The CDR3 length is 12 residues. Deletions cut 7 bases from V and 6 bases from J, with 10 bases between. CDR3 in amino acids: CASTPVVQPQHF. CDR3 sequence (DNA): TGTGCCAGCACACCAGTGGTTCAGCCCCAGCATTTT.

In its sample, this clonotype was seen many times. V usage is TRBV5-1 and J usage is TRBJ1-2; 7 nucleotides match TRBD1. The germline V gene encodes CDR1 SGHRS and CDR2 YFSETQ. V was clipped by 5 bases and J by 7 bases; unmatched bases: 5. This CDR3 is built from 12 residues. The CDR3 DNA reads TGCGCCAGCAGTTCCTGGGACAGTGGCTACACCTTC. Amino acid sequence: CASSSWDSGYTF.

The table lists this clonotype with many counts. The gene calls are TRBV11-2 and TRBJ2-7; D is unresolved. V was clipped by 3 bases and J by 6 bases, with 6 bases between them. The CDR3 is made up of 11 amino acids. Germline V lookup: CDR1 SGHAT, CDR2 FQNNGV. The CDR3 here is CASSFLSEQYF. The CDR3 DNA sequence: TGTGCCAGCAGCTTTCTATCCGAGCAGTACTTC.

The CDR3 bases are TGTGCCAGCAGTCCAAGTGTAGGGCGAGGCAATCAGCCCCAGCATTTT. It encodes CASSPSVGRGNQPQHF. The rearrangement uses TRBV6-1 and TRBJ1-5; D is unclear. This CDR3 contains 16 residues. Germline assignment: CDR1 MNHNS and CDR2 SASEGT. V lost 5 bases and J lost 2, with 16 bases in between.